This T cell receptor (beta chain) was documented in a study of vaccination effects on CD4 cells after COVID-19. Across the study: The post-vaccine samples were taken, at the median, 72 days after the second dose.

Prior to sequencing, the ViraFEST assay stimulated PBMC with viral peptide pools, which expanded the antigen-specific CD4+ T cells. With 10 days of culture completed, CD4+ T cells were isolated. Participants each got two BNT162b2 or mRNA-1273 vaccine doses. Of note for this clone: Its target is unknown.

This CDR3 has 15 amino acids. Germline loops: CDR1 MDHEN, CDR2 SYDVKM. With 6 bases removed from V and 4 bases from J, the gap between germline ends came to 18 bases. Clones were read by immunoSEQ multiplex PCR, and TCRdb kept only the in-frame ones, dropping some. Here the sample spans about 80,000 clones, 60% to 80% being singletons. Study-level results: Substantial clonal contraction characterized both infection- and vaccine-induced clones late after vaccination. Common cold coronavirus cross-reactivity was shown by only 1 of 255 vaccine-induced clones in healthy vaccinees.

The sequence was collected from a human donor who received a COVID-19 vaccine. The material sequenced was CD4+ T cells from PBMCs cultured with HCoV-OC43 spike peptides, taken after COVID-19 vaccination. The subset is: HCoV-OC43 spike overlapping peptide pool stimulation. V gene TRBV28 combines with J gene TRBJ1-1; D remains unclear. DNA for the CDR3: TGTGCCAGCAGCTCCGGGAGCCGGGTCGGCACTGAAGCTTTCTTT. It translates to CASSSGSRVGTEAFF. Drawing the rest from reference TRBV28 and TRBJ1-1, the complete variable domain is DVKVTQSSRYLVKRTGEKVFLECVQDMDHENMFWYRQDPGLGLRLIYFSYDVKMKEKGDIPEGYSVSREKKERFSLILESASTNQTSMYLCASSSGSRVGTEAFFGQGTRLTVV.